This TCR beta chain derives from a study of T cell responses to AZD1222 COVID-19 vaccine. Regarding the study as a whole: Epitopes outside B.1.351 and B.1.1.7 mutated regions reportedly drew nearly half of spike TCRs.

Germline CDR1 and CDR2: MDHEN and SYDVKM. CDR3 size: 15 residues. Trimming cost V 1 base and J 2 bases, with 12 bases left between them. As regards this clone: Its antigen is currently unknown.

Clones were sequenced by immunoSEQ multiplex PCR, and TCRdb holds only the in-frame ones, with some missing. The data contain 95,000 to 110,000 clones, approximately 90% of them singletons. This TCR derives from an adult who received the AZD1222 COVID-19 vaccine. Sample: peripheral blood, taken 28 days after the second AZD1222 dose. The chain is built from TRBV28 and TRBJ2-7; tentative D call: TRBD1 (5 bases). CDR3 in amino acids: CASSLYAGNTYEQYF. The DNA of the CDR3 is TGTGCCAGCAGTTTATATGCAGGGAACACCTACGAGCAGTACTTC. The variable domain in full, with the rest retrieved from reference TRBV28 and TRBJ2-7, is DVKVTQSSRYLVKRTGEKVFLECVQDMDHENMFWYRQDPGLGLRLIYFSYDVKMKEKGDIPEGYSVSREKKERFSLILESASTNQTSMYLCASSLYAGNTYEQYFGPGTRLTVT.